This TCR beta chain was documented in a study of CD8 T cells in ankylosing spondylitis. Findings and limits, study-wide: Eight highly homologous variants formed a TCR beta motif that appeared characteristic of ankylosing spondylitis blood.

One entry per CDR3 protein results from TCRdb running MiXCR on the 5' RACE reads. This table has around 770,000 distinct CDR3 sequences, 12% appearing once. V was shortened by 3 bases and J by 6 bases, with 14 bases between the two germline ends. This CDR3 is built from 15 residues. The sample holds many counts of this clonotype. Its antigen is not identified. V gene TRBV12-3 or TRBV12-4 combines with J gene TRBJ2-2; D remains ambiguous. Sequencing used blood, either unsorted or a sorted T cell fraction (not recorded which). The receptor comes from a male donor with ankylosing spondylitis. CDR3 DNA: TGTGCCAGCAGTTTTAACTCCTATCTGCCCGGGGAGCTGTTTTTT. As protein: CASSFNSYLPGELFF.